This T cell receptor (beta chain) was sequenced for a study of cytomegalovirus exposure and HLA in healthy donors. TCRdb's table, derived via immunoSEQ multiplex PCR, lists solely in-frame clones and lacks some. The sample has 100,000 to 150,000 clones; 80% to 90% are singletons. CDR3 length: 14 amino acids. Between the trimmed V and J ends, which lost 1 base and 8 bases, there was a span of 12 bases. Germline CDR1 MGHRA, CDR2 YSYEKL. The J gene is TRBJ2-1, the V gene TRBV4-1; TRBD1 might be the D (6 bases). This clonotype was obtained from a man aged 18 to 29 in good health and CMV-seropositive. The sequenced sample consisted of PBMCs. CDR3 sequence: CASSQAFGGHEQFF. DNA of the CDR3: TGCGCCAGCAGCCAAGCGTTTGGGGGCCATGAGCAGTTCTTC.